These 4 T cell receptor beta chains originate from one sample sequenced in a study of metastatic and nonmetastatic thyroid tumors (dated by TCRdb to 2020 to 2022). The library was obtained by PCR. Sequencing used an Illumina HiSeq 4000. TCRdb itself trimmed the public reads at Q25 with fastp, ran MiXCR and retained productive beta chains. The sample records 15,000 to 17,000 clones, around 25% of which are singletons. The ten largest clones capture around 12% of the sample. No patient had received any treatment before thyroid surgery. Sequencing was done on a sample of tumor tissue. The receptors were gathered from a female donor with papillary thyroid cancer or a benign thyroid nodule (not recorded which). Some clones in this sample may be carry-over from other donors' samples.

This clone was seen ten or more times. V and J are TRBV24-1 and TRBJ2-2; D gene unclear. Trimming left V 8 bases short and J 0 bases short, with 9 bases between. CDR1 is KGHDR, CDR2 SFDVKD, per germline. CDR3 length: 14 amino acids. The CDR3 loop is CATNDGSNTGELFF. The DNA for the CDR3 is TGTGCCACCAATGACGGGTCGAACACCGGGGAGCTGTTTTTT.

Ten or more counts support this clone. The chain is built from TRBV6-4 and TRBJ2-1, with 7 bases that match TRBD2. This CDR3 comprises 15 residues. V shed 5 bases, J shed 0 bases, and the junction held 4 bases outside the gene matches. The V gene's germline CDR1 is MRHNA and CDR2 SNTAGT. In DNA, the CDR3 is TGTGCCAGCAGTCGAGCGGGGAGCTCCTACAATGAGCAGTTCTTC. Protein sequence: CASSRAGSSYNEQFF.

This clone is termed medium-sized. The rearrangement uses TRBV20-1 and TRBJ1-5, with D hard to call. CDR3 length: 15 residues. The germline gives CDR1 DFQATT, CDR2 SNEGSKA (reference sequence). The V gene lost 4 bases and the J gene lost 0 bases, with 13 bases spanning the gap. The CDR3 protein is CSAIGRNYSNQPQHF. As DNA, the CDR3 is TGCAGTGCTATCGGACGGAATTATAGCAATCAGCCCCAGCATTTT.

This clone was counted ten times or more. The V and J genes are TRBV5-1 and TRBJ1-2; no reliable D call. The CDR3 totals 12 residues. Germline V gives CDR1 SGHRS, CDR2 YFSETQ. The V gene lost 0 bases and the J gene lost 3 bases, with 3 bases spanning the gap. The CDR3 nucleotides are TGCGCCAGCAGCTTGGCGGACTATGGCTACACCTTC. Translation: CASSLADYGYTF.